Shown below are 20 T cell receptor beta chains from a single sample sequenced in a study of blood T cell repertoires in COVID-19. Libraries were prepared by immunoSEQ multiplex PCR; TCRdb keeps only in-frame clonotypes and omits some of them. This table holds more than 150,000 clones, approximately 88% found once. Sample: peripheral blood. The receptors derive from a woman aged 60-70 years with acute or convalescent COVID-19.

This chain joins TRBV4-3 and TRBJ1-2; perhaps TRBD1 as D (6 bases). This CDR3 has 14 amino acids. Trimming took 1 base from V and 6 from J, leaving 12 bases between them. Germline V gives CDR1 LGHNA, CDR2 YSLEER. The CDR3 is CASSQVRYRDGYTF. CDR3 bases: TGCGCCAGCAGCCAAGTCCGATACAGGGATGGCTACACCTTC.

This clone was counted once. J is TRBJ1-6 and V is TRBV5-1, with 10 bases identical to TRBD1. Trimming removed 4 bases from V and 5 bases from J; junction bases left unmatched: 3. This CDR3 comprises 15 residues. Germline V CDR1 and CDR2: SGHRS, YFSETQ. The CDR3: CASSRGTGDNSPLHF. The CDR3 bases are TGCGCCAGCAGCCGCGGGACAGGGGATAATTCACCCCTCCACTTT.

CDR3 DNA sequence: TGTGCCAGCTCACCAAGACTAGCGGGGGGGAATGAGCAGTTCTTC. It codes for CASSPRLAGGNEQFF. The gene calls are TRBV18 and TRBJ2-1; 14 positions agree with TRBD2. V shed 2 bases, J shed 7 bases, and the junction held 1 base outside the gene matches. CDR3 size: 15 residues. Germline values: CDR1 KGHSH, CDR2 LQKENI.

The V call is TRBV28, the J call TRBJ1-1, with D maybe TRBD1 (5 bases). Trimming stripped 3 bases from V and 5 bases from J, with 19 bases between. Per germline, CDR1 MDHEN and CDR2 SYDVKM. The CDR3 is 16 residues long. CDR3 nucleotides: TGTGCCAGCAGTTTTGGGCAGGGTATCTCATGGACTGAAGCTTTCTTT. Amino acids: CASSFGQGISWTEAFF.

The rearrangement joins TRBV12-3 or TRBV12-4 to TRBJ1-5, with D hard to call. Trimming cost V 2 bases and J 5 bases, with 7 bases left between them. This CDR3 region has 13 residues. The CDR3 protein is CASSLSYHQPQHF. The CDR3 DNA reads TGTGCCAGCAGTTTAAGCTATCATCAGCCCCAGCATTTT.

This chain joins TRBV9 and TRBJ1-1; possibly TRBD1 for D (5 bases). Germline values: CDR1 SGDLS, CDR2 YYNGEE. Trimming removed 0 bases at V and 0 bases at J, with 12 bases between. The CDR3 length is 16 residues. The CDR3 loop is CASSVGGRLLNTEAFF. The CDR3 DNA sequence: TGTGCCAGCAGCGTAGGGGGGAGGCTCCTGAACACTGAAGCTTTCTTT. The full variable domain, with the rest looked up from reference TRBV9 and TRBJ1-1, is DSGVTQTPKHLITATGQRVTLRCSPRSGDLSVYWYQQSLDQGLQFLIQYYNGEERAKGNILERFSAQQFPDLHSELNLSSLELGDSALYFCASSVGGRLLNTEAFFGQGTRLTVV.

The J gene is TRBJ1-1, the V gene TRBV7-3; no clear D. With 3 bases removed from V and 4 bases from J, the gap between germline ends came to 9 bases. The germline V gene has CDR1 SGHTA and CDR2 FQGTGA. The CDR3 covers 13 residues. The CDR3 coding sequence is TGTGCCAGCAGCTTCGACCGGGGCACTGAAGCTTTCTTT. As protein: CASSFDRGTEAFF.

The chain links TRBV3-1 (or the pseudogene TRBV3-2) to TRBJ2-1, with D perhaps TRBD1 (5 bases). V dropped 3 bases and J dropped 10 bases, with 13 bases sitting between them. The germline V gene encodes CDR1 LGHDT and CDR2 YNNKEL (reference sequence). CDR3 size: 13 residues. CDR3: CASSHSWGSEQFF. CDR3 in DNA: TGTGCCAGCAGCCACTCTTGGGGCAGCGAGCAGTTCTTC.

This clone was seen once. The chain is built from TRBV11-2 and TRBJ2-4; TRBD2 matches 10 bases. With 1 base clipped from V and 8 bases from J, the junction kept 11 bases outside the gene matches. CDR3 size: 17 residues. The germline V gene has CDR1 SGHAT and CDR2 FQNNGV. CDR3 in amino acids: CASSLVSSGGASYIQYF. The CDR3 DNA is TGTGCCAGCAGCTTAGTATCGAGCGGGGGGGCAAGTTACATTCAGTACTTC.

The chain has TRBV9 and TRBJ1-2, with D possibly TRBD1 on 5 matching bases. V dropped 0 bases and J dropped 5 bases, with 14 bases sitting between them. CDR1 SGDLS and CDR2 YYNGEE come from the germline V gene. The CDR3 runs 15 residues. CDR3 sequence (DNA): TGTGCCAGCAGCGTAGAACCCGGGGGGATTTATGGCTACACCTTC. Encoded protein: CASSVEPGGIYGYTF.

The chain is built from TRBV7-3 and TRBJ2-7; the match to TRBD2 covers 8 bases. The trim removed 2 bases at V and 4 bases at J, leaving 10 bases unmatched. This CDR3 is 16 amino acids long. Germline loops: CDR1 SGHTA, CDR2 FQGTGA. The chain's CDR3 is CASSLRPGGGQYEQYF. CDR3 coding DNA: TGTGCCAGCAGCTTACGGCCGGGGGGGGGCCAATACGAGCAGTACTTC.

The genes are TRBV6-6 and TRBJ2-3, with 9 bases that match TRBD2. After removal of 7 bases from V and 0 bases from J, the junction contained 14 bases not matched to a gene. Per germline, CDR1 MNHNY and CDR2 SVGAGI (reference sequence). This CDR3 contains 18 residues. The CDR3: CASTRGGAPPSSTDTQYF. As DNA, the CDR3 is TGTGCCAGCACTCGCGGGGGGGCCCCCCCCTCTAGCACAGATACGCAGTATTTT.

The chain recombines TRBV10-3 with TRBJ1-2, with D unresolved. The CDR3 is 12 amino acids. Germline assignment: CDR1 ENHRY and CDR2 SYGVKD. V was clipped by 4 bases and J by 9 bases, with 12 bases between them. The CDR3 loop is CAISGADLSYTF. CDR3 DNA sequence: TGTGCCATCAGTGGGGCGGACTTGAGCTACACCTTC.

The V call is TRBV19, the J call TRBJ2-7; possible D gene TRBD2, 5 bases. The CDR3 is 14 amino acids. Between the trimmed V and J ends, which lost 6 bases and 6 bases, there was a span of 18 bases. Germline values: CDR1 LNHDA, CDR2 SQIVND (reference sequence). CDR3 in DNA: TGTGCCAGTAGCTTCCGTTCGGGGAGAGGCGAGCAGTACTTC. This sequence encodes CASSFRSGRGEQYF.

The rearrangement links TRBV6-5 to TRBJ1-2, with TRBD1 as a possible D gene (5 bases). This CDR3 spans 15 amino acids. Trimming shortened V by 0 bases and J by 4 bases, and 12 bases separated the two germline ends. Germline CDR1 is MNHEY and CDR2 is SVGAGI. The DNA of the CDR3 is TGTGCCAGCAGTTACTCCGGGGGGATAGGCTATGGCTACACCTTC. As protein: CASSYSGGIGYGYTF.

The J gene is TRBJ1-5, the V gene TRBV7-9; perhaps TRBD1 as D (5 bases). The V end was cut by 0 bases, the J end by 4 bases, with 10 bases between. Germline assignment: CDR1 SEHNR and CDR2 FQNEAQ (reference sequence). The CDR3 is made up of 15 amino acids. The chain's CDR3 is CASSLAGGGNQPQHF. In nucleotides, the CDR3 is TGTGCCAGCAGCTTAGCCGGCGGGGGGAATCAGCCCCAGCATTTT.

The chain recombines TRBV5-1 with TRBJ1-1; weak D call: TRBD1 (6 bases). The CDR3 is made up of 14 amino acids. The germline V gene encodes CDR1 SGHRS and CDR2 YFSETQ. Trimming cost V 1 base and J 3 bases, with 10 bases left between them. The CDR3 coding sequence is TGCGCCAGCAGCTTGACAGGGATCGACACTGAAGCTTTCTTT. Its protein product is CASSLTGIDTEAFF.

The CDR3 reads CASSEGGAGTDTQYF. In DNA form, the CDR3 reads TGTGCCAGCAGTGAAGGGGGCGCGGGCACAGATACGCAGTATTTT. This chain uses TRBV25-1 with TRBJ2-3; perhaps TRBD1 as D (6 bases). V was clipped by 2 bases and J by 1 base, with 10 bases between them. Germline V gene sequence: CDR1 MGHDK, CDR2 SYGVNS. The length of the CDR3 is 15 residues.

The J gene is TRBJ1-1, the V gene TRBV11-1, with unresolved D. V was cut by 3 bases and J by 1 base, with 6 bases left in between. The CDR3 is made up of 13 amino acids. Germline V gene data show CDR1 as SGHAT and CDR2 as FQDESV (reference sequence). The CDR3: CASSFPGNTEAFF. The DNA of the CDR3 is TGTGCCAGCAGCTTCCCAGGGAACACTGAAGCTTTCTTT.

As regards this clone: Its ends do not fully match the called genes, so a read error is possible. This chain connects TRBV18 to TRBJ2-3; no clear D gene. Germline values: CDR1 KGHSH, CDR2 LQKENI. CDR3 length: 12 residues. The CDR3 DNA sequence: TGTGCCGGCTCACCTCGGGCAGATACGCAGTATTTT. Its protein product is CAGSPRADTQYF.